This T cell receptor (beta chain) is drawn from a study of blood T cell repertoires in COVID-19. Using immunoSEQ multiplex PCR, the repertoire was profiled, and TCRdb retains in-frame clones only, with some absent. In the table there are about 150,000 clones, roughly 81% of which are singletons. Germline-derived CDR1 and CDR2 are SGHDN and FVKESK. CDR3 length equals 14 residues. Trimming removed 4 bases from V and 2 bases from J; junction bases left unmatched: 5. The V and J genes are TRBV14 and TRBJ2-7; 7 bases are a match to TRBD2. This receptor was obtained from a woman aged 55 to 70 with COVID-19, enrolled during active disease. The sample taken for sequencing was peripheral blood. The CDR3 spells CASSPRGGAYEQYV. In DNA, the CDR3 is TGTGCCAGCAGCCCCCGGGGAGGGGCCTACGAGCAGTACGTC.